What follows are 15 T cell receptor beta chains derived from one specimen sequenced in a study of CD8+ T cells in alopecia areata. Sequencing templates came from extracted RNA that was reverse transcribed into cDNA. Assay used: immunoSEQ multiplex PCR; TCRdb lists only in-frame clones, some missing. The repertoire consists of about 110,000 clones, with 55% to 75% occurring once and the leading ten covering more than 20%. Sequenced: CD8+ T cells sorted from blood. The receptors were gathered from a human donor in good health.

The V gene is TRBV7-8, the J gene TRBJ2-2; 16 bases align to TRBD2. This CDR3 has 19 residues. The germline V gene has CDR1 SGHVS and CDR2 FQNEAQ. The J segment lost 1 base and the V segment lost 5 bases, leaving 7 bases of the junction unmatched. The CDR3 DNA reads TGTGCCAGCAGCCCCCCGGGACTAGCGGGGGGGAAGAACACCGGGGAGCTGTTTTTT. It specifies CASSPPGLAGGKNTGELFF.

The chain's CDR3 is CASRALPANYGYTF. The CDR3 coding sequence is TGTGCCAGCAGGGCCCTACCAGCTAACTATGGCTACACCTTC. The gene calls are TRBV6-5 and TRBJ1-2; D is uncertain. V was cut by 6 bases and J by 0 bases, with 11 bases left in between. Germline-derived CDR1 and CDR2 are MNHEY and SVGAGI. The length of the CDR3 is 14 residues.

The chain is built from TRBV9 and TRBJ2-7, with D perhaps matching TRBD2 (6 bases). Per germline, CDR1 SGDLS and CDR2 YYNGEE. The V gene lost 4 bases and the J gene lost 5 bases, with 13 bases spanning the gap. The CDR3 extends over 13 amino acids. CDR3 in amino acids: CASSPGGVHEQYF. CDR3 in DNA: TGTGCCAGCAGCCCCGGGGGAGTGCACGAGCAGTACTTC. The full variable domain, completed using reference TRBV9 and TRBJ2-7, is DSGVTQTPKHLITATGQRVTLRCSPRSGDLSVYWYQQSLDQGLQFLIQYYNGEERAKGNILERFSAQQFPDLHSELNLSSLELGDSALYFCASSPGGVHEQYFGPGTRLTVT.

The rearrangement uses TRBV5-6 and TRBJ1-1; D uncertain. Germline lookup yields CDR1 SGHDT and CDR2 YYEEEE. The length of the CDR3 is 15 residues. The ends were cut back, 6 bases at V and 0 bases at J, with 15 bases in the middle. CDR3 bases: TGTGCCAGCAACATGGGCGGCAGCATGAACACTGAAGCTTTCTTT. Protein sequence: CASNMGGSMNTEAFF.

The J gene is TRBJ1-1, the V gene TRBV5-6; no clear D gene. The germline V and J ends were trimmed by 0 bases and 7 bases, with 16 bases remaining between them. The CDR3 totals 15 residues. The germline CDR1 and CDR2 sequences are SGHDT and YYEEEE. The CDR3 nucleotides read TGTGCCAGCAGCTTGGGTCTGACCGCAGTGGGTGAAGCTTTCTTT. Protein: CASSLGLTAVGEAFF. Based on the CDR3 plus reference TRBV5-6 and TRBJ1-1, the full variable domain is DAGVTQSPTHLIKTRGQQVTLRCSPKSGHDTVSWYQQALGQGPQFIFQYYEEEERQRGNFPDRFSGHQFPNYSSELNVNALLLGDSALYLCASSLGLTAVGEAFFGQGTRLTVV.

The chain joins TRBV9 to TRBJ2-7; 8 bases agree with TRBD1. The CDR3 spans 16 residues. Germline CDR1 SGDLS, CDR2 YYNGEE. V gave up 0 bases and J gave up 2 bases; unmatched junction bases: 7. The CDR3, as DNA: TGTGCCAGCAGCGTAGGGGGGGACAGGTTCGCCTACGAGCAGTACTTC. It specifies CASSVGGDRFAYEQYF.

This clone appeared a few times. This sequence joins TRBV2 and TRBJ1-2, with 8 bases identical to TRBD1. The CDR3 totals 16 residues. Trimming took 6 bases from V and 4 from J; bases not matched to a gene: 13. Germline loops: CDR1 SNHLY, CDR2 FYNNEI. The CDR3 DNA follows: TGTGCCAGCAGCCACGGAGACGGACAGGGATCCTATGGCTACACCTTC. This codes for CASSHGDGQGSYGYTF.

The chain has TRBV7-9 and TRBJ2-7; D ambiguous. The CDR3 consists of 15 residues. Germline CDR1 reads SEHNR; CDR2 reads FQNEAQ (reference sequence). V was cut by 1 base and J by 0 bases, with 10 bases left in between. CDR3: CASSLVTHSSYEQYF. The CDR3 coding sequence is TGTGCCAGCAGCTTAGTTACCCACAGCTCCTACGAGCAGTACTTC.

This chain joins TRBV2 and TRBJ2-3, with TRBD2 identical over 11 bases. The ends lost 5 bases at V and 6 bases at J; junction bases unmatched: 4. The CDR3 sequence is 14 residues long. Germline V CDR1 and CDR2: SNHLY, FYNNEI. Here the CDR3 reads CASSLLAGADTQYF. CDR3 in DNA: TGTGCCAGCAGTTTACTAGCGGGGGCCGATACGCAGTATTTT.

The table lists this clone with a few counts. This sequence joins TRBV7-9 and TRBJ1-4; D possibly corresponds to TRBD1 (5 bases). CDR1 is SEHNR and CDR2 is FQNEAQ in the germline V gene (reference sequence). Trimming left V 4 bases short and J 6 bases short, with 15 bases between. The CDR3 has 15 residues. The chain's CDR3 is CASSCQGRGDEKLFF. Written as DNA, the CDR3 is TGTGCCAGCAGCTGCCAGGGCCGGGGGGATGAAAAACTGTTTTTT.

The chain links TRBV6-6 to TRBJ2-3; TRBD1 matches 7 bases. The V gene end was trimmed by 4 bases and the J gene end by 3 bases; junction bases not matched to a gene: 4. The CDR3 is 14 amino acids. The germline V gene encodes CDR1 MNHNY and CDR2 SVGAGI (reference sequence). The CDR3, as DNA: TGTGCCAGCAGTTTCAGGGGGATGACAGATACGCAGTATTTT. Protein sequence: CASSFRGMTDTQYF.

The rearrangement uses TRBV5-1 and TRBJ1-1; TRBD1 agrees at 7 bases. Germline CDR1 is SGHRS and CDR2 is YFSETQ. J gave up 4 bases and V 4 bases, and 4 bases lay outside the gene matches. The CDR3 loop spans 13 amino acids. The CDR3 nucleotides are TGCGCCAGCAGCCAAGACAGGGCCACTGAAGCTTTCTTT. The encoded protein is CASSQDRATEAFF.

The chain uses TRBV15 and TRBJ1-5; D is undetermined. This CDR3 is built from 14 residues. Germline CDR1 is LNHNV and CDR2 is YYDKDF (reference sequence). V was clipped by 1 base and J by 3 bases, with 7 bases between them. CDR3 sequence (DNA): TGTGCCACCAGCAGAGGAACCTCCAATCAGCCCCAGCATTTT. Amino acids: CATSRGTSNQPQHF.

The chain joins TRBV5-6 to TRBJ1-5; D unclear. This CDR3 region has 15 residues. Per the germline V gene, CDR1 is SGHDT and CDR2 is YYEEEE. V gave up 1 base and J gave up 2 bases, with 10 bases separating them. The DNA of the CDR3 is TGTGCCAGCAGCTTGCGGGAAGTCCGCAATCAGCCCCAGCATTTT. It codes for CASSLREVRNQPQHF.

The CDR3 region is CAWSGGGRRGDTQYF. Written as DNA, the CDR3 is TGTGCCTGGAGCGGTGGGGGGCGGCGAGGAGATACGCAGTATTTT. The V gene is TRBV30, the J gene TRBJ2-3; D tentatively reads TRBD1 or TRBD2 (6 bases each). The germline V and J ends were trimmed by 3 bases and 5 bases, with 18 bases remaining between them. Germline V gene lookup returns CDR1 GTSNPN and CDR2 SVGIG (reference sequence). There are 15 residues in the CDR3.